This TCR beta chain was identified during a study of blood T cell repertoires in COVID-19. Study-wide context: Cohort 3 recovered donors had two negative PCRs, clearance, or symptom resolution.

Under the authors' procedure: From reference gene primer amplification, estimates of nucleated cell counts were derived. Sequenced by immunoSEQ multiplex PCR; TCRdb stores in-frame clones only, minus some. V, J and clone size are taken as reported in that table, and D and trimming were inferred from the DNA itself. Of roughly 200,000 clones in the sample, roughly 90% were seen once. Germline V gene data show CDR1 as SGDLS and CDR2 as YYNGEE. The CDR3 consists of 16 residues. V lost 1 base and J lost 6, with 14 bases in between. Living in roughly 23 US areas, the participants were between 18 and 89 years of age. Participants were placed into cohorts based on the clinical history they reported. This clone has just a few counts.

The sequenced material came from PBMCs or T cells enriched from blood (not recorded which). This TCR was sampled from a woman aged 50 to 65 in a cohort exposed to, infected with or recovered from COVID-19 (not recorded which). The J gene is TRBJ1-6, the V gene TRBV9; possibly TRBD1 for D (5 bases). The CDR3 sequence is CASSVQGSGGNSPLHF. The CDR3 region has the DNA TGTGCCAGCAGCGTACAGGGCTCCGGGGGTAATTCACCCCTCCACTTT.